One and the same sample provided the 25 T cell receptor beta chains below, sequenced in a study of Ad26.COV2.S vaccination and SARS-CoV-2 variants (dated by TCRdb to the early 2020s). The treatment or condition label corresponds to: 15 to 20 received Ad26.COV2.S at low or high dose, single or two shots; 5 received placebo; per-sample allocation not given. Repertoires of vaccine and placebo recipients were sequenced from samples collected on day 63 after the first injection. Library preparation used the immunoSEQ multiplex PCR assay. The table was pulled from immuneACCESS by TCRdb, which kept in-frame rearrangements only. Such tables lose some clones; where checked, under half of the loss comes from unresolved V genes, and the rest has no known cause. The sample table lists some 390,000 clones, roughly nine tenths of them with a count of one. The ten most abundant clones make up roughly 3.2% of the sample.

Specimen: peripheral blood, collected in a trial of Ad26.COV2.S vaccine versus placebo. Source of these receptors: a person between 18 and 59 years old who received the Ad26.COV2.S COVID-19 vaccine or a placebo.

The rearrangement uses TRBV27 and TRBJ1-5; D not certain. The CDR3 length is 17 residues. CDR1 and CDR2 (germline): MNHEY, SMNVEV (reference sequence). Deletions cut 0 bases from V and 6 bases from J, with 18 bases between. Here the CDR3 reads CASSLSQRPLAGQPQHF. The CDR3 nucleotides read TGTGCCAGCAGTTTATCTCAACGTCCTCTGGCGGGTCAGCCCCAGCATTTT.

The rearrangement links TRBV6-5 to TRBJ2-7; no reliable D call. The CDR3 loop spans 14 amino acids. The germline V gene encodes CDR1 MNHEY and CDR2 SVGAGI. V lost 5 bases, J lost 5 bases, and 16 bases lay in between. For the CDR3, the DNA is TGTGCCAGCAGTAAGGACGGGCCCCTCGACGAGCAGTACTTC. Encoded protein: CASSKDGPLDEQYF.

This chain connects TRBV29-1 to TRBJ1-4; possibly TRBD1 for D (5 bases). Per the germline V gene, CDR1 is SQVTM and CDR2 is ANQGSEA. This CDR3 comprises 13 residues. V lost 8 bases and J 8 bases, leaving 18 bases between the germline ends. The CDR3 sequence is CSPEGRQGEKLFF. CDR3 bases: TGCAGCCCCGAGGGGCGCCAGGGAGAAAAACTGTTTTTT.

The V gene is TRBV10-3, the J gene TRBJ2-2; D is uncertain. The CDR3 is made up of 13 amino acids. V lost 8 bases and J 5 bases, leaving 12 bases between the germline ends. Germline V gene sequence: CDR1 ENHRY, CDR2 SYGVKD. This CDR3 reads CAIFGSRTGELFF. CDR3 in DNA: TGTGCCATCTTCGGTTCGAGGACCGGGGAGCTGTTTTTT.

This rearrangement joins TRBV5-1 to TRBJ1-3, with 8 bases aligning to TRBD1. Germline lookup yields CDR1 SGHRS and CDR2 YFSETQ. The V gene end was trimmed by 4 bases and the J gene end by 3 bases; junction bases not matched to a gene: 12. The CDR3 length is 17 residues. The CDR3: CASSPNPGQGSGNTIYF. The DNA for the CDR3 is TGCGCCAGCAGCCCCAACCCTGGACAGGGTAGTGGAAACACCATATATTTT.

This chain connects TRBV27 to TRBJ1-1; 11 bases align to TRBD1. The germline gives CDR1 MNHEY, CDR2 SMNVEV (reference sequence). The CDR3 runs to 15 residues. J lost 2 bases, V lost 6 bases, and 5 bases had no gene match. The CDR3 sequence is CASSRGTGGNTEAFF. Here the CDR3 DNA reads TGTGCCAGCAGCCGAGGGACAGGGGGAAACACTGAAGCTTTCTTT.

There are a few counts of this clone. The V gene is TRBV5-1, the J gene TRBJ2-2, with D perhaps matching TRBD1 (5 bases). Deletions cut 4 bases from V and 1 base from J, with 8 bases between. This CDR3 comprises 14 residues. The germline V gene encodes CDR1 SGHRS and CDR2 YFSETQ. The CDR3 coding sequence is TGCGCCAGCAGCCCGCAGGGGAACACCGGGGAGCTGTTTTTT. Amino acid sequence: CASSPQGNTGELFF.

The V call is TRBV10-1, the J call TRBJ2-3; D is perhaps TRBD2 (5 bases). The V and J ends lost 0 bases and 0 bases respectively, with 10 bases between them. In germline, CDR1 is WNHNN, CDR2 SYGVQD (reference sequence). The CDR3 runs 16 residues. The CDR3 sequence: CASSESNGVSTDTQYF. As DNA, the CDR3 is TGCGCCAGCAGTGAGTCGAACGGGGTTAGCACAGATACGCAGTATTTT.

The chain has TRBV7-2 and TRBJ2-3, with TRBD2 matching 11 bases. V was clipped by 1 base and J by 5 bases; unmatched bases: 11. CDR1 and CDR2 (germline): SGHTA, FQGNSA. The CDR3 sequence is 18 residues long. The chain's CDR3 is CASSLDVGLAGSRDTQYF. CDR3 coding DNA: TGTGCCAGCAGCTTAGACGTCGGACTAGCGGGTTCTCGAGATACGCAGTATTTT.

The rearrangement uses TRBV6-1 and TRBJ1-6, with D possibly being TRBD1 (5 bases). Germline V gene sequence: CDR1 MNHNS, CDR2 SASEGT. CDR3 length: 16 residues. Trimming removed 8 bases at V and 5 bases at J, with 19 bases between. CDR3 coding DNA: TGTGCCAGCTCTGAAGGTCCCAGGGCCAATAATTCACCCCTCCACTTT. Translation gives CASSEGPRANNSPLHF.

The chain links TRBV6-5 to TRBJ2-7, with D perhaps matching TRBD1 (6 bases). V lost 7 bases and J 3 bases, leaving 13 bases between the germline ends. Germline values: CDR1 MNHEY, CDR2 SVGAGI. The CDR3 length is 13 residues. In nucleotides, the CDR3 is TGTGCCAGCACAAGGGGACACCTCTACGAGCAGTACTTC. This sequence encodes CASTRGHLYEQYF.

V is TRBV5-1 and J is TRBJ1-1; D unresolved. This CDR3 region has 13 residues. Germline CDR1 SGHRS, CDR2 YFSETQ. V dropped 2 bases and J dropped 2 bases, with 7 bases sitting between them. CDR3 nucleotide sequence: TGCGCCAGCAGCTTCATCCTTAACACTGAAGCTTTCTTT. Translated, it gives CASSFILNTEAFF.

The V and J genes are TRBV6-1 and TRBJ1-4; D gene uncertain. The CDR3 runs to 14 residues. Trimming took off 2 bases at V and 3 bases at J, with 7 bases between the two ends. The germline gives CDR1 MNHNS, CDR2 SASEGT. The CDR3 DNA reads as TGTGCCAGCAGTGAACCGGGATCTAATGAAAAACTGTTTTTT. It encodes CASSEPGSNEKLFF.

The CDR3 region is CASSSVYRLFF. For the CDR3, the DNA is TGTGCCAGTAGTTCTGTTTATCGACTGTTTTTT. The rearrangement uses TRBV19 and TRBJ1-4, with D unresolved. This CDR3 spans 11 amino acids. Looked up from germline, CDR1 is LNHDA and CDR2 is SQIVND (reference sequence). V was cut by 5 bases and J by 13 bases, with 11 bases left in between.

The chain carries TRBV20-1 and TRBJ2-1; D not resolved. The CDR3 runs to 13 residues. Germline lookup yields CDR1 DFQATT and CDR2 SNEGSKA (reference sequence). Trimming left V 3 bases short and J 6 bases short, with 12 bases between. CDR3 protein: CSASTPRLNEQFF. The DNA of the CDR3 is TGCAGTGCTAGTACGCCGCGCCTCAATGAGCAGTTCTTC.

This sequence joins TRBV11-2 and TRBJ2-7; 7 nucleotides match TRBD1. The CDR3 runs to 16 residues. Trimming removed 1 base from V and 3 bases from J; junction bases left unmatched: 9. Germline CDR1 is SGHAT and CDR2 is FQNNGV. CDR3 coding DNA: TGTGCCAGCAGCTTAGGGGCCTCAGGGGGTAACTACGAGCAGTACTTC. Amino acids: CASSLGASGGNYEQYF.

This chain links TRBV6-5 with TRBJ1-1; unclear D gene. This CDR3 region has 13 residues. The germline V gene has CDR1 MNHEY and CDR2 SVGAGI. V was shortened by 2 bases and J by 7 bases, with 11 bases between the two germline ends. As DNA, the CDR3 is TGTGCCAGCAGTTACGCGGCAGATTATGAAGCTTTCTTT. It is translated as CASSYAADYEAFF.

The chain couples TRBV4-3 to TRBJ1-1, with 8 bases fitting TRBD1. Unmatched junction bases numbered 10, after V lost 3 bases and J lost 1 base. The CDR3 sequence is 17 residues long. Germline V gene sequence: CDR1 LGHNA, CDR2 YSLEER. Here the CDR3 reads CASSQGPRGQGNTEAFF. CDR3 nucleotides: TGCGCCAGCAGCCAGGGACCCAGGGGGCAGGGGAACACTGAAGCTTTCTTT.

This chain links TRBV4-2 with TRBJ1-5, with TRBD1 as a possible D gene (6 bases). The CDR3 runs to 16 residues. Germline CDR1 LGHNA, CDR2 YNFKEQ. The ends were cut back, 3 bases at V and 1 base at J, with 13 bases in the middle. CDR3 residues: CASSQSQGSSNQPQHF. The CDR3, as DNA: TGTGCCAGCAGCCAGTCACAGGGAAGCAGCAATCAGCCCCAGCATTTT.

To note about this clone: The sample contains more than one DNA sequence encoding this CDR3. The chain links TRBV4-1 to TRBJ2-7, with 9 bases matching TRBD1. The V segment lost 1 base and the J segment 4 bases; nucleotides outside the gene matches: 5. This CDR3 is 15 amino acids long. Germline V CDR1 and CDR2: MGHRA, YSYEKL. CDR3 DNA sequence: TGCGCCAGCAGCCAAGGTACAGGGGGCGCGTACGAGCAGTACTTC. This gives the protein CASSQGTGGAYEQYF.

This sequence joins TRBV18 and TRBJ1-1; D perhaps matches TRBD1 (5 bases). This CDR3 contains 14 residues. Trimming cost V 5 bases and J 7 bases, with 17 bases left between them. The germline V gene has CDR1 KGHSH and CDR2 LQKENI. For the CDR3, the DNA is TGTGCCAGCTCAACGATAGCCTTGGGGGGTGAAGCTTTCTTT. This gives the protein CASSTIALGGEAFF.

The chain carries TRBV18 and TRBJ2-5, with D possibly matching TRBD1 (6 bases). V was trimmed by 2 bases and J by 1 base, leaving 17 bases between them. Looked up from germline, CDR1 is KGHSH and CDR2 is LQKENI. This CDR3 region has 17 residues. DNA of the CDR3: TGTGCCAGCTCACCAGGGGCCAGGGGTCCTACCCAAGAGACCCAGTACTTC. This gives the protein CASSPGARGPTQETQYF. The complete variable domain, with remaining parts taken from reference TRBV18 and TRBJ2-5, reads NAGVMQNPRHLVRRRGQEARLRCSPMKGHSHVYWYRQLPEEGLKFMVYLQKENIIDESGMPKERFSAEFPKEGPSILRIQQVVRGDSAAYFCASSPGARGPTQETQYFGPGTRLLVL.

The rearrangement uses TRBV9 and TRBJ1-1; D unclear. CDR3 length: 12 amino acids. Germline CDR1 and CDR2: SGDLS and YYNGEE. V was shortened by 3 bases and J by 1 base, with 4 bases between the two germline ends. The CDR3 DNA reads TGTGCCAGCAGCGCAGAGAACACTGAAGCTTTCTTT. It is translated as CASSAENTEAFF.

The genes are TRBV5-1 and TRBJ1-2; 9 bases match TRBD1. This CDR3 region has 14 residues. The ends lost 4 bases at V and 5 bases at J; junction bases unmatched: 6. Germline V gene data show CDR1 as SGHRS and CDR2 as YFSETQ. The CDR3 spells CASSQPDRGYGYTF. The CDR3 bases are TGCGCCAGCAGCCAACCGGACAGGGGATATGGCTACACCTTC.

The CDR3 region has the DNA TGTGCCAGCAGCCCCGGGACGACCTCCAATCAGCCCCAGCATTTT. Translating it yields CASSPGTTSNQPQHF. This sequence joins TRBV7-9 and TRBJ1-5, with D perhaps TRBD1 (5 bases). Germline V gene sequence: CDR1 SEHNR, CDR2 FQNEAQ (reference sequence). Trimming pared 5 bases from V and 3 bases from J, leaving 14 bases between. The CDR3 runs to 15 residues.